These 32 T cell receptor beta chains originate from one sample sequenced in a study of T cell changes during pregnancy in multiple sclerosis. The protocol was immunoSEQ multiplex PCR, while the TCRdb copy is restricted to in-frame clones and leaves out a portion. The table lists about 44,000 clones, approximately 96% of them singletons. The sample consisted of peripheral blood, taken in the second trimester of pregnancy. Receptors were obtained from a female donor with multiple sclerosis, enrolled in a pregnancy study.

As DNA, the CDR3 is TGTGCCAGCTCTGGACTAGCGGGGGTAACAGATACGCAGTATTTT. Translated: CASSGLAGVTDTQYF. The chain couples TRBV11-1 to TRBJ2-3; TRBD2 agrees at 13 bases. The V segment lost 8 bases and the J segment 3 bases; nucleotides outside the gene matches: 5. Per the germline V gene, CDR1 is SGHAT and CDR2 is FQDESV (reference sequence). The CDR3 contains 15 residues.

For the CDR3, the DNA is TGTGCCAGCAGTGGTACATATATGAACACTGAAGCTTTCTTT. Translated, it gives CASSGTYMNTEAFF. The rearrangement joins TRBV6-1 to TRBJ1-1; no clear D. Trimming removed 4 bases from V and 0 bases from J, with 9 bases in between. Germline assignment: CDR1 MNHNS and CDR2 SASEGT. There are 14 residues in the CDR3.

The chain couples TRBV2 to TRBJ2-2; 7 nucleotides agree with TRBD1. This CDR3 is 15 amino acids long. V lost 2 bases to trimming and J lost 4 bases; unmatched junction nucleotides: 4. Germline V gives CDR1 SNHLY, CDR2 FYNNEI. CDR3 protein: CASSERGRGTGELFF. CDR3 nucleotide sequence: TGTGCCAGCAGTGAAAGGGGGCGAGGCACCGGGGAGCTGTTTTTT.

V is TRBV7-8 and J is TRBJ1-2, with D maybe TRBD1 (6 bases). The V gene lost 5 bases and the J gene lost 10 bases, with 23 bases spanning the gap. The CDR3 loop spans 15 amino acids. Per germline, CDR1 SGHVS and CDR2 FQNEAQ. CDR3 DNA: TGTGCCAGCAGCCCCTTGCTTGGGGGGGGCAGATCCTACACCTTC. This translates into CASSPLLGGGRSYTF.

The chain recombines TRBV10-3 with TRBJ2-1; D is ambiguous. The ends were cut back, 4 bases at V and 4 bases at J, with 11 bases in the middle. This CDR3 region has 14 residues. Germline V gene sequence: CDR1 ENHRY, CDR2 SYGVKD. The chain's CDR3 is CAISGNSPYNEQFF. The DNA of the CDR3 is TGTGCCATCAGTGGCAACAGCCCTTACAATGAGCAGTTCTTC.

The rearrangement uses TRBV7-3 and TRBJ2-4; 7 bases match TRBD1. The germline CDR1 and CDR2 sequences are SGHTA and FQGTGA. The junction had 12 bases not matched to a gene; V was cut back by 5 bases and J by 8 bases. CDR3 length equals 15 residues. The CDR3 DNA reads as TGTGCCAGCAGCGCGTCGACAGGGTTTTTTGACATTCAGTACTTC. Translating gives CASSASTGFFDIQYF.

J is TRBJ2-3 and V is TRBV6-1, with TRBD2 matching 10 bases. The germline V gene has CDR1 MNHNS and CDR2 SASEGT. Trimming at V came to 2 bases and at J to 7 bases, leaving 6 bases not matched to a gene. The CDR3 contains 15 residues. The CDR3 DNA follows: TGTGCCAGCAGTGAAACCCTAGCGGGGGCACATACGCAGTATTTT. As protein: CASSETLAGAHTQYF.

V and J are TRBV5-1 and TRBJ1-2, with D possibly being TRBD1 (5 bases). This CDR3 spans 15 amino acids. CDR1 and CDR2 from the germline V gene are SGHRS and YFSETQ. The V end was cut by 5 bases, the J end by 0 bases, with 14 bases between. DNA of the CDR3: TGCGCCAGCAGTGAAGGACACCGAGCTAACTATGGCTACACCTTC. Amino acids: CASSEGHRANYGYTF. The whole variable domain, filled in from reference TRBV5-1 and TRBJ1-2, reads KAGVTQTPRYLIKTRGQQVTLSCSPISGHRSVSWYQQTPGQGLQFLFEYFSETQRNKGNFPGRFSGRQFSNSRSEMNVSTLELGDSALYLCASSEGHRANYGYTFGSGTRLTVV.

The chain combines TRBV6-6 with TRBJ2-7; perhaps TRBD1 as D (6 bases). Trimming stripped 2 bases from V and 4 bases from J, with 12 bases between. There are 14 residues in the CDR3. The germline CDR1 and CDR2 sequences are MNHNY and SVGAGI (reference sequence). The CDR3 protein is CASSYGTSVYEQYF. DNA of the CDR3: TGTGCCAGCAGTTACGGGACATCCGTTTACGAGCAGTACTTC.

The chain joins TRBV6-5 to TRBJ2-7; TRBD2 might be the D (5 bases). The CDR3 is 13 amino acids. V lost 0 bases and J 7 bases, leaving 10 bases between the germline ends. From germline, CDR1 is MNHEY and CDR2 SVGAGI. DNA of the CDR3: TGTGCCAGCAGTTACTCTCCTCCGGGAGAGCAGTACTTC. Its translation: CASSYSPPGEQYF.

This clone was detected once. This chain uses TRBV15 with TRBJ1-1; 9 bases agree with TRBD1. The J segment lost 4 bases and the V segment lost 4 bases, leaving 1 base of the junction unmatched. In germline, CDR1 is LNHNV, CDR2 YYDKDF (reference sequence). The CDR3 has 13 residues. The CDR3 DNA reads TGTGCCACCAGCAAGGACAGGGGCACTGAAGCTTTCTTT. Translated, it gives CATSKDRGTEAFF.

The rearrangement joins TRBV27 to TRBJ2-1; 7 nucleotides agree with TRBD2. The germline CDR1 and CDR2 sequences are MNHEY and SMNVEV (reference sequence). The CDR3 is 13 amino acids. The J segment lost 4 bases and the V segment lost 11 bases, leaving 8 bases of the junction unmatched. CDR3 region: CAAGEGLYNEQFF. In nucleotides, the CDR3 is TGTGCCGCGGGAGAGGGACTTTACAATGAGCAGTTCTTC.

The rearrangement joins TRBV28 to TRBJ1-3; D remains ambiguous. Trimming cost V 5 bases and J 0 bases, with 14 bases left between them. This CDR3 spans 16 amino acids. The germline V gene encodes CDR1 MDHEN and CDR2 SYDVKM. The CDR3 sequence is CASSPTRLSSGNTIYF. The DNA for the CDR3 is TGTGCCAGCAGTCCCACCAGGCTTAGCTCTGGAAACACCATATATTTT.

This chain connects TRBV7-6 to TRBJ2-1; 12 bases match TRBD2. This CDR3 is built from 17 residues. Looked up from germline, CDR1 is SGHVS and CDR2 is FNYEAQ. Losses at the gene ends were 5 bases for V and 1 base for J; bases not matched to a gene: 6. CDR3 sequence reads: CASSPRGLAGSYNEQFF. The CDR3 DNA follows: TGTGCCAGCAGCCCCCGAGGACTAGCGGGGTCCTACAATGAGCAGTTCTTC.

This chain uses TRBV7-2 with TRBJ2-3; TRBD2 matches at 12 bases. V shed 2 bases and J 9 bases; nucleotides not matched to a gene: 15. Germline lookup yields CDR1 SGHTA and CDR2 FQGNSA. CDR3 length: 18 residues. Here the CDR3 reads CASSLSPTLAGGTRTQYF. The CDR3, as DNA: TGTGCCAGCAGCTTATCCCCAACTCTAGCGGGGGGGACTCGCACGCAGTATTTT.

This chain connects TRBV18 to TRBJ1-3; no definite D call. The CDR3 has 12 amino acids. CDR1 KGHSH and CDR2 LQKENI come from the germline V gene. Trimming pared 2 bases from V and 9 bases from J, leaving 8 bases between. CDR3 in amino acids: CASSPDGSTIYF. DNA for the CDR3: TGTGCCAGCTCACCAGATGGGAGCACCATATATTTT.

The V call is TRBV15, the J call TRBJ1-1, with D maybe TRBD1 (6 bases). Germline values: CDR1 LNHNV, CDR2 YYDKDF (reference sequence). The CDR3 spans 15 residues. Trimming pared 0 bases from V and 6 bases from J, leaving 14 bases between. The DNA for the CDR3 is TGTGCCACCAGCAGAGATAATCGGGGGGCTTCTGAAGCTTTCTTT. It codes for CATSRDNRGASEAFF.

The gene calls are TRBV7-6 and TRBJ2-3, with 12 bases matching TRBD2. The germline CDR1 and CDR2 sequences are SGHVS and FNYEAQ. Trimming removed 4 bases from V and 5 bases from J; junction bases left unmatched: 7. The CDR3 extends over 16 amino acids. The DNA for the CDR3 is TGTGCCAGCAGCTCATGGACTAGCGGGACTAAAGATACGCAGTATTTT. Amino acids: CASSSWTSGTKDTQYF.

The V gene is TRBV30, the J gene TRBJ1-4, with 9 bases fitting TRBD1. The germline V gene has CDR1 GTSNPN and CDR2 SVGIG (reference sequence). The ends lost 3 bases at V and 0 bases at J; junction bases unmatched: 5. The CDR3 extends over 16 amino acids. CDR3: CAWRRTGVATNEKLFF. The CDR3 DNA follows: TGTGCCTGGAGGCGGACAGGGGTTGCAACTAATGAAAAACTGTTTTTT.

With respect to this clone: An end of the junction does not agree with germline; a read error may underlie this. CDR3 sequence: CASVLGQPAYEQYF. The CDR3 coding sequence is TGTGCTAGTGTTTTGGGACAGCCGGCGTACGAGCAGTACTTC. The rearrangement uses TRBV12-5 and TRBJ2-7; TRBD1 agrees at 7 bases. CDR1 LGHNT and CDR2 FRNRAP come from the germline V gene. The CDR3 runs to 14 residues.

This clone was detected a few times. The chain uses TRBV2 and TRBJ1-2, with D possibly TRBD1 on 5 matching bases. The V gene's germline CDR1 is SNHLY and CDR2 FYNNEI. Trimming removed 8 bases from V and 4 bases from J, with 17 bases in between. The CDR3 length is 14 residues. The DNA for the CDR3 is TGTGCCAGCCGCTCCAGGGTTAGGCTCTATGGCTACACCTTC. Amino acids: CASRSRVRLYGYTF.

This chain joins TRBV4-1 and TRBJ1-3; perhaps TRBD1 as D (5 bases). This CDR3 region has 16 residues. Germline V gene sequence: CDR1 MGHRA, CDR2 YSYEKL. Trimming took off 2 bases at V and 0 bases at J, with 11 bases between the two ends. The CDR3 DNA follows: TGCGCCAGCAGCCAACAGGGTTGGAGCTCTGGAAACACCATATATTTT. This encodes CASSQQGWSSGNTIYF.

CDR3 amino acids: CASSFTTRLGAGELFF. CDR3 DNA sequence: TGTGCCAGCAGCTTTACGACCCGGTTGGGCGCCGGGGAGCTGTTTTTT. The chain combines TRBV7-3 with TRBJ2-2; D unresolved. From germline, CDR1 is SGHTA and CDR2 FQGTGA. The ends were cut back, 3 bases at V and 6 bases at J, with 17 bases in the middle. The CDR3 loop spans 16 amino acids.

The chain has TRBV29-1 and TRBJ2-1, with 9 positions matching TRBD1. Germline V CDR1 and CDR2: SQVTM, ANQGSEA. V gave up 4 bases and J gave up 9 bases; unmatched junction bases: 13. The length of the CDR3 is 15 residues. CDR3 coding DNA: TGCAGCGTTGGGGACCCGGGACAGGGACTGGGTGAGCAGTTCTTC. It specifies CSVGDPGQGLGEQFF.

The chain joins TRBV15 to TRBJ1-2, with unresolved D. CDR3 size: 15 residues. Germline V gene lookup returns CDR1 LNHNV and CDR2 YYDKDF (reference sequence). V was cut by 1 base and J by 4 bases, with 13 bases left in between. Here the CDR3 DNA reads TGTGCCACCAGCAGAGGTGGTGCGGCTGGCTATGGCTACACCTTC. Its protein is CATSRGGAAGYGYTF.

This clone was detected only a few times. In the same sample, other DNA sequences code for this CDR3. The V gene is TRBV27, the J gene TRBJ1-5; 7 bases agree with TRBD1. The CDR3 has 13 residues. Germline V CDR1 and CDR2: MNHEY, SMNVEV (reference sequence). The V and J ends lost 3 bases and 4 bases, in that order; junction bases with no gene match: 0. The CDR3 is CASSLTGNQPQHF. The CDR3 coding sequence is TGTGCCAGCAGTTTGACAGGGAATCAGCCCCAGCATTTT.

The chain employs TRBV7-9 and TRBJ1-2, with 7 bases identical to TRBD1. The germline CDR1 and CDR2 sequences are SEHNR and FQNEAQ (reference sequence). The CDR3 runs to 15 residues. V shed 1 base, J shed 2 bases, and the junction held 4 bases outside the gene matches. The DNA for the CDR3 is TGTGCCAGCAGCTTAGGACAGGGAGCGAACTATGGCTACACCTTC. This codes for CASSLGQGANYGYTF. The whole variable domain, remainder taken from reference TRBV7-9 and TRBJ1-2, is DTGVSQNPRHKITKRGQNVTFRCDPISEHNRLYWYRQTLGQGPEFLTYFQNEAQLEKSRLLSDRFSAERPKGSFSTLEIQRTEQGDSAMYLCASSLGQGANYGYTFGSGTRLTVV.

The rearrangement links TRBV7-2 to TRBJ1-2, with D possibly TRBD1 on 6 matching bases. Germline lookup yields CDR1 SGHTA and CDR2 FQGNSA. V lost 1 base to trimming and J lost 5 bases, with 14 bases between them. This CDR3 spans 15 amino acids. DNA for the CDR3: TGTGCCAGCAGCTTAGATCCCGGACAGCTATATGGCTACACCTTC. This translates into CASSLDPGQLYGYTF.

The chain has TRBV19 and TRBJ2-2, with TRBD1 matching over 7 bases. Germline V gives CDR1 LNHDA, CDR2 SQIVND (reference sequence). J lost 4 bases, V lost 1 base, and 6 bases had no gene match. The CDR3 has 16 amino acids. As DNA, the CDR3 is TGTGCCAGTAGTATAGGACGACAGGGACCCACCGGGGAGCTGTTTTTT. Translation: CASSIGRQGPTGELFF.

Here the CDR3 DNA reads TGTGCCAGCAGCCCAACCCTCGGGAGGCGGAAGAACACTGAAGCTTTCTTT. Its protein is CASSPTLGRRKNTEAFF. V usage is TRBV7-9 and J usage is TRBJ1-1; unclear D gene. Germline V gives CDR1 SEHNR, CDR2 FQNEAQ (reference sequence). The CDR3 covers 17 residues. Deletions cut 5 bases from V and 1 base from J, with 20 bases between.

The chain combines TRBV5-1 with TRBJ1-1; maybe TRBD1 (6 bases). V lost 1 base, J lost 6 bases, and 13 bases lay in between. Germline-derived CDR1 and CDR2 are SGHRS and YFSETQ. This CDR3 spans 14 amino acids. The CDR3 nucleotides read TGCGCCAGCAGCTTGACAGGGCCCCAGGCTGAAGCTTTCTTT. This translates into CASSLTGPQAEAFF. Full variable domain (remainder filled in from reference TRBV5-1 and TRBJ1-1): KAGVTQTPRYLIKTRGQQVTLSCSPISGHRSVSWYQQTPGQGLQFLFEYFSETQRNKGNFPGRFSGRQFSNSRSEMNVSTLELGDSALYLCASSLTGPQAEAFFGQGTRLTVV.

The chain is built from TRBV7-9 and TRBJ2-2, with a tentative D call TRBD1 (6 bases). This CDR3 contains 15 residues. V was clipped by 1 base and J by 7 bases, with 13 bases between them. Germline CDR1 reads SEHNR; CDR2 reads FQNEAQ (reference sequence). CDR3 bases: TGTGCCAGCAGCTTAGGGTACAGGGAACACGGGGAGCTGTTTTTT. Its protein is CASSLGYREHGELFF. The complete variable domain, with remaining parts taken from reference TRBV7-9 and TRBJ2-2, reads DTGVSQNPRHKITKRGQNVTFRCDPISEHNRLYWYRQTLGQGPEFLTYFQNEAQLEKSRLLSDRFSAERPKGSFSTLEIQRTEQGDSAMYLCASSLGYREHGELFFGEGSRLTVL.